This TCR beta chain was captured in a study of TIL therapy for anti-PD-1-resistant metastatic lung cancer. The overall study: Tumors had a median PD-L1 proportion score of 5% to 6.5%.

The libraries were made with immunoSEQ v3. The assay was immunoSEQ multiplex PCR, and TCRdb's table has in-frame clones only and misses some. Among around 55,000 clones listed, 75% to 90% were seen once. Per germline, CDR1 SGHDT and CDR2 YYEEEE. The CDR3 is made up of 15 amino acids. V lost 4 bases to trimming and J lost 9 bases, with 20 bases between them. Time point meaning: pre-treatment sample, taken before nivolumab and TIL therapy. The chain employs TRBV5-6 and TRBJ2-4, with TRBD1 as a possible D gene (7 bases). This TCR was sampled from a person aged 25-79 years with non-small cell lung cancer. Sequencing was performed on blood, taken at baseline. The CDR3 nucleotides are TGTGCCAGCAGCCCGGGGAGGACAGGTCCAGGCATTCAGTACTTC. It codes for CASSPGRTGPGIQYF.